These 25 T cell receptor beta chains originate from one sample sequenced in a study of identical twins. One entry per CDR3 protein, called by TCRdb with MiXCR from the 5' RACE reads. The sample records approximately 240,000 distinct CDR3 sequences, more than 13% being singletons. The sequenced material came from memory (CD45RO+) T cells sorted from blood. These receptors originate from a woman aged 18 to 35 in good health.

The chain has TRBV5-1 and TRBJ2-3, with D hard to call. Trimming stripped 1 base from V and 2 bases from J, with 14 bases between. CDR1 is SGHRS and CDR2 is YFSETQ in the germline V gene. The CDR3 is made up of 16 amino acids. DNA of the CDR3: TGCGCCAGCAGCTTGCCTATGCGGCCGCTCACAGATACGCAGTATTTT. It codes for CASSLPMRPLTDTQYF.

This chain links TRBV20-1 with TRBJ1-1; D remains unclear. In germline, CDR1 is DFQATT, CDR2 SNEGSKA (reference sequence). This CDR3 contains 14 residues. The V end lost 3 bases, the J end lost 2 bases, and 13 bases lay between the germline ends. CDR3 amino acids: CSASQIRGNTEAFF. CDR3 coding DNA: TGCAGTGCTAGTCAGATCCGGGGTAACACTGAAGCTTTCTTT.

This clonotype was detected a few times. This chain links TRBV7-2 with TRBJ1-1; the D is unclear. V lost 5 bases and J lost 3, with 16 bases in between. The CDR3 contains 15 residues. Germline CDR1 reads SGHTA; CDR2 reads FQGNSA. The CDR3 sequence: CASSRDAGEYTEAFF. CDR3 nucleotide sequence: TGTGCCAGCAGCCGAGACGCCGGGGAGTACACTGAAGCTTTCTTT. The full variable domain, rest sourced from reference TRBV7-2 and TRBJ1-1, is GAGVSQSPSNKVTEKGKDVELRCDPISGHTALYWYRQSLGQGLEFLIYFQGNSAPDKSGLPSDRFSAERTGGSVSTLTIQRTQQEDSAVYLCASSRDAGEYTEAFFGQGTRLTVV.

This clonotype has just a few counts. This chain connects TRBV20-1 to TRBJ2-3, with 7 bases lining up with TRBD2. The CDR3 has 13 residues. From germline, CDR1 is DFQATT and CDR2 SNEGSKA (reference sequence). The V segment lost 3 bases and the J segment 3 bases; nucleotides outside the gene matches: 3. The CDR3 region is CSARTSMTDTQYF. The CDR3 coding sequence is TGCAGTGCTAGGACTAGCATGACAGATACGCAGTATTTT.

This clonotype was observed a handful of times. The rearrangement uses TRBV13 and TRBJ1-5; 7 bases match TRBD1. Germline CDR1 and CDR2: PRHDT and FYEKMQ (reference sequence). The CDR3 totals 16 residues. The ends lost 2 bases at V and 2 bases at J; junction bases unmatched: 6. In nucleotides, the CDR3 is TGTGCCAGCAGCTTACATGTAGGGGGCGGCAATCAGCCCCAGCATTTT. Amino acid sequence: CASSLHVGGGNQPQHF.

This clonotype was picked up many times. The chain couples TRBV12-3 or TRBV12-4 to TRBJ1-2; D gene unclear. The CDR3 totals 12 residues. The V end was cut by 7 bases, the J end by 5 bases, with 11 bases between. The CDR3 nucleotides are TGTGCCAGCACCTTAGGCACTTATGGCTACACCTTC. It is translated as CASTLGTYGYTF.

This chain joins TRBV7-6 and TRBJ2-5; D possibly corresponds to TRBD1 (5 bases). The V gene's germline CDR1 is SGHVS and CDR2 FNYEAQ. This CDR3 contains 15 residues. Trimming stripped 0 bases from V and 2 bases from J, with 10 bases between. In DNA, the CDR3 is TGTGCCAGCAGCTTAGCGCAGAACAGGCAAGAGACCCAGTACTTC. It yields the protein CASSLAQNRQETQYF.

This chain links TRBV6-5 with TRBJ2-3, with unresolved D. This CDR3 region has 19 residues. The germline V gene encodes CDR1 MNHEY and CDR2 SVGAGI. V was cut by 3 bases and J by 2 bases, with 24 bases left in between. The CDR3 DNA follows: TGTGCCAGCAGTTATTACCGACCCTGGATGTGGTCCTACACAGATACGCAGTATTTT. Translating gives CASSYYRPWMWSYTDTQYF.

This chain's CDR3 is CASSLDSSPSTQYF. For the CDR3, the DNA is TGTGCCAGCAGCTTAGACTCCTCCCCCTCGACCCAGTACTTC. The chain couples TRBV7-6 to TRBJ2-5; D not certain. Germline CDR1 SGHVS, CDR2 FNYEAQ. Trimming stripped 1 base from V and 7 bases from J, with 13 bases between. This CDR3 is 14 amino acids long.

The rearrangement joins TRBV27 to TRBJ1-1, with a weak D call TRBD1 (5 bases). Germline-derived CDR1 and CDR2 are MNHEY and SMNVEV (reference sequence). This CDR3 has 15 residues. Trimming removed 2 bases at V and 3 bases at J, with 13 bases between. This CDR3 reads CASSLGSLGDTEAFF. In nucleotides, the CDR3 is TGTGCCAGCAGTTTAGGTTCCCTAGGGGACACTGAAGCTTTCTTT.

The chain uses TRBV7-2 and TRBJ2-1; D perhaps matches TRBD1 (5 bases). CDR1 is SGHTA, CDR2 FQGNSA, per germline. This CDR3 has 12 residues. V gave up 3 bases and J gave up 8 bases, with 8 bases separating them. The CDR3 spells CASSFDSYEQFF. CDR3 DNA: TGTGCCAGCAGCTTCGACAGCTATGAGCAGTTCTTC.

The chain carries TRBV2 and TRBJ1-6, with TRBD1 matching 8 bases. The V gene's germline CDR1 is SNHLY and CDR2 FYNNEI. This CDR3 comprises 12 residues. The junction had 6 bases not matched to a gene; V was cut back by 6 bases and J by 14 bases. This chain's CDR3 is CASSQGAKALHF. The DNA of the CDR3 is TGTGCCAGCAGCCAGGGGGCGAAAGCCCTCCACTTT. Combining the CDR3 with reference TRBV2 and TRBJ1-6 gives the whole variable domain EPEVTQTPSHQVTQMGQEVILRCVPISNHLYFYWYRQILGQKVEFLVSFYNNEISEKSEIFDDQFSVERPDGSNFTLKIRSTKLEDSAMYFCASSQGAKALHFGNGTRLTVT.

J is TRBJ2-1 and V is TRBV11-2; tentative D call: TRBD1 (6 bases). In germline, CDR1 is SGHAT, CDR2 FQNNGV. The ends were cut back, 5 bases at V and 5 bases at J, with 19 bases in the middle. The CDR3 has 16 amino acids. The CDR3 spells CASSPPEGDTHNEQFF. In DNA, the CDR3 is TGTGCCAGCAGCCCCCCGGAAGGGGACACCCACAATGAGCAGTTCTTC.

On this clonotype itself: Being one base from a much bigger clone, this may be a read error. The chain joins TRBV29-1 to TRBJ2-7, with TRBD1 matching over 7 bases. J gave up 4 bases and V 6 bases, and 3 bases lay outside the gene matches. There are 11 residues in the CDR3. The V gene's germline CDR1 is SQVTM and CDR2 ANQGSEA. The CDR3 sequence: CSVATGYEQYF. CDR3 coding DNA: TGCAGCGTGGCGACAGGGTACGAGCAGTACTTC.

This clonotype was detected many times. The chain carries TRBV20-1 and TRBJ1-1, with D possibly TRBD1 on 5 matching bases. Germline loops: CDR1 DFQATT, CDR2 SNEGSKA (reference sequence). CDR3 size: 11 residues. Trimming stripped 5 bases from V and 8 bases from J, with 12 bases between. CDR3 in DNA: TGCAGTGCTCTCGGGACGGCAGAAGCTTTCTTT. Its protein product is CSALGTAEAFF.

The chain uses TRBV20-1 and TRBJ1-1; tentative D call: TRBD1 (6 bases). The CDR3 is 12 residues long. Trimming cost V 2 bases and J 7 bases, with 11 bases left between them. Germline loops: CDR1 DFQATT, CDR2 SNEGSKA (reference sequence). Written as DNA, the CDR3 is TGCAGTGCTAGACCCCGGGGGCTTGAAGCTTTCTTT. Translation gives CSARPRGLEAFF.

V usage is TRBV6-1 and J usage is TRBJ1-1, with TRBD1 matching over 7 bases. The V segment lost 6 bases and the J segment 5 bases; nucleotides outside the gene matches: 6. Germline V CDR1 and CDR2: MNHNS, SASEGT. The CDR3 has 13 residues. The CDR3 spells CASRRDRKTEAFF. For the CDR3, the DNA is TGTGCCAGCAGGCGGGACAGAAAGACTGAAGCTTTCTTT.

This clonotype was counted many times. The rearrangement joins TRBV6-2 or TRBV6-3 to TRBJ2-7; the D is unclear. V was shortened by 6 bases and J by 0 bases, with 6 bases between the two germline ends. The CDR3 covers 12 residues. Germline V gene lookup returns CDR1 MNHEY and CDR2 SVGEGT. CDR3 sequence reads: CASSPSSYEQYF. The CDR3 DNA sequence: TGTGCCAGCAGCCCCTCCTCCTACGAGCAGTACTTC.

This clonotype was detected ten times or more. The chain employs TRBV29-1 and TRBJ2-7; 7 bases align to TRBD1. With 6 bases clipped from V and 0 bases from J, the junction kept 2 bases outside the gene matches. This CDR3 has 12 amino acids. CDR1 is SQVTM, CDR2 ANQGSEA, per germline. The CDR3 spells CSVGQSSYEQYF. CDR3 nucleotides: TGCAGCGTGGGACAGTCCTCCTACGAGCAGTACTTC.

The table lists this clonotype with many counts. This chain joins TRBV12-3 or TRBV12-4 and TRBJ1-1; 7 positions agree with TRBD1. V gave up 4 bases and J gave up 3 bases; unmatched junction bases: 5. The CDR3 contains 14 residues. The DNA of the CDR3 is TGTGCCAGCAGTTACAGTGGACAGGACACTGAAGCTTTCTTT. This encodes CASSYSGQDTEAFF.

This clonotype was recorded a few times. The chain recombines TRBV6-1 with TRBJ1-3; 8 bases are shared with TRBD1. V shed 6 bases, J shed 0 bases, and the junction held 4 bases outside the gene matches. From germline, CDR1 is MNHNS and CDR2 SASEGT. The CDR3 runs to 15 residues. The CDR3 nucleotides read TGTGCCAGCAGGGGGACAGGACTCTCTGGAAACACCATATATTTT. This translates into CASRGTGLSGNTIYF.

The chain has TRBV5-6 and TRBJ2-5, with unresolved D. CDR3 length: 15 amino acids. Per the germline V gene, CDR1 is SGHDT and CDR2 is YYEEEE. The V and J ends lost 5 bases and 5 bases respectively, with 19 bases between them. Written as DNA, the CDR3 is TGTGCCAGCAGGCCCCCTCTCGGTAGCAGCGAGACCCAGTACTTC. Residues: CASRPPLGSSETQYF.

The V call is TRBV3-1, the J call TRBJ1-2; 7 bases are shared with TRBD1. The CDR3 covers 14 residues. The germline V gene has CDR1 LGHDT and CDR2 YNNKEL (reference sequence). With V trimmed by 6 bases and J by 6 bases, 10 bases remained unmatched. CDR3 protein: CASRPGQKVHGYTF. CDR3 bases: TGTGCCAGCAGACCGGGACAGAAAGTTCATGGCTACACCTTC.

CDR3 DNA sequence: TGCAGTGCCGAGTTAGCGGGAGGATATGGGGACACCTACAATGAGCAGTTCTTC. Protein product: CSAELAGGYGDTYNEQFF. The genes are TRBV20-1 and TRBJ2-1, with TRBD2 matching 10 bases. Germline V gene sequence: CDR1 DFQATT, CDR2 SNEGSKA (reference sequence). This CDR3 has 18 amino acids. The J segment lost 2 bases and the V segment lost 6 bases, leaving 16 bases of the junction unmatched.

This clonotype has only one observation. The V gene is TRBV9, the J gene TRBJ2-1; TRBD2 agrees at 11 bases. V lost 2 bases to trimming and J lost 11 bases; unmatched junction nucleotides: 6. This CDR3 is 14 amino acids long. The germline CDR1 and CDR2 sequences are SGDLS and YYNGEE. The CDR3 region is CASSVSSGRPQQFF. Here the CDR3 DNA reads TGTGCCAGCAGCGTCTCTAGCGGGAGGCCCCAGCAGTTCTTC. The entire variable domain, with the rest obtained from reference TRBV9 and TRBJ2-1, is as follows: DSGVTQTPKHLITATGQRVTLRCSPRSGDLSVYWYQQSLDQGLQFLIQYYNGEERAKGNILERFSAQQFPDLHSELNLSSLELGDSALYFCASSVSSGRPQQFFGPGTRLTVL.